This T cell receptor beta chain was sequenced for a study of T cells after posttransplantation cyclophosphamide. Study results and limitations: Later blood repertoires were often dominated by clones from the donor CD8+ memory compartment. Blood and skin or GI T cell repertoires showed limited TRB overlap. After PTCy, TRB diversity resembled that of CNI/methotrexate controls.

Control samples came 1 year after myeloablative marrow transplants with methotrexate plus calcineurin inhibitor. A note on this clone: Its antigen remains unknown.

TCRdb's table, derived via immunoSEQ multiplex PCR, lists solely in-frame clones and lacks some. The sample lists 9,000 to 10,000 clones; around 89% were seen once. Germline loops: CDR1 LNHDA, CDR2 SQIVND (reference sequence). V lost 10 bases and J 3 bases, leaving 13 bases between the germline ends. The CDR3 is made up of 13 amino acids. The chain links TRBV19 to TRBJ2-1, with no clear D. This specimen was PBMCs, taken after an allogeneic stem cell transplant with a calcineurin inhibitor and methotrexate. The source of this sequence is a male patient aged 25-45 years who received an allogeneic stem cell transplant from an unrelated donor, was CMV-positive, and had no GVHD. The graft donor may account for some of the T cells. CDR3 nucleotide sequence: TGTGCCACCGCCAACTACCTCTACAATGAGCAGTTCTTC. This codes for CATANYLYNEQFF.